These T cell receptor beta chains were read from a single sample in a study of post-analysis software for immune sequencing data. One entry per CDR3 protein, called by TCRdb with MiXCR from the PCR reads. The sample lists roughly 570,000 distinct CDR3 sequences; roughly 34% were seen once. Input material: blood. These receptors were obtained from a girl aged 2 to 17 with multiple sclerosis. Both conserved end residues are part of each CDR3. D genes are given only for firm matches. Clone size, where shown, is once, few, many, or a class for clones that have expanded.

j_call: TRBJ1-5; clone_size: NA; v_call: TRBV27; d_call: NA; cdr3_nt: TGTGCCAGCAGTTTCTATATGGCCCTGGGCGGCCTGGGGCCCCAGCATTTT; cdr3_aa: CASSFYMALGGLGPQHF
j_call: TRBJ2-7; clone_size: NA; v_call: TRBV7-9; d_call: NA; cdr3_nt: TGTGCCAGCTGCCAGGGGGGAGTCTCCTACGAGCAGTACTTC; cdr3_aa: CASCQGGVSYEQYF
j_call: TRBJ1-5; clone_size: few; v_call: TRBV20-1; d_call: NA; cdr3_nt: TGCAGTGTTCGAGGGAGGGGGAGTCAGCCCCAGCATTTT; cdr3_aa: CSVRGRGSQPQHF
j_call: TRBJ2-3; clone_size: NA; v_call: TRBV5-1; d_call: NA; cdr3_nt: TGCGCCAGCAGCTTGGACAGCAGCCCCCGTACGCAGTATTTT; cdr3_aa: CASSLDSSPRTQYF
j_call: TRBJ2-1; clone_size: few; v_call: TRBV29-1; d_call: NA; cdr3_nt: TGCAGCGGGACAGAGAGCTCCTACAATGAGCAGTTCTTC; cdr3_aa: CSGTESSYNEQFF
j_call: TRBJ2-7; clone_size: few; v_call: TRBV7-3; d_call: NA; cdr3_nt: TGTGCCAGCAGCTTAACCAGGGAGCGCGAGCAGTACTTC; cdr3_aa: CASSLTREREQYF
j_call: TRBJ1-5; clone_size: NA; v_call: TRBV7-8; d_call: NA; cdr3_nt: TGTGCCAGCAGCTCTCGAGCAAATCAGCCCCAGCATTTT; cdr3_aa: CASSSRANQPQHF
j_call: TRBJ2-1; clone_size: few; v_call: TRBV4-1; d_call: TRBD2; cdr3_nt: TGCGCCAGCAGCCAAGTGGCGCTAGCGGGGGTAAATGAGCAGTTCTTC; cdr3_aa: CASSQVALAGVNEQFF
j_call: TRBJ2-1; clone_size: NA; v_call: TRBV15; d_call: NA; cdr3_nt: TGTGCCACCAGCAGAGACACGGTCAGGGAAGGTAATGAGCAGTTCTTC; cdr3_aa: CATSRDTVREGNEQFF
j_call: TRBJ2-1; clone_size: NA; v_call: TRBV20-1; d_call: NA; cdr3_nt: TGCAGTGCTTTACGGGGGGCCGTCTACAATGAGCAGTTCTTC; cdr3_aa: CSALRGAVYNEQFF
j_call: TRBJ2-5; clone_size: NA; v_call: TRBV7-9; d_call: NA; cdr3_nt: TGTGCCAGCAGCTTCACCCCTAGCAAGGAGACCCAGTACTTC; cdr3_aa: CASSFTPSKETQYF
j_call: TRBJ1-6; clone_size: few; v_call: TRBV20-1; d_call: NA; cdr3_nt: TGCAGTGCCCCCGACAGAAATTCACCCCTCCACTTT; cdr3_aa: CSAPDRNSPLHF
j_call: TRBJ1-5; clone_size: few; v_call: TRBV10-3; d_call: NA; cdr3_nt: TGTGCCAACCGCCCAGGCAGCGATCAGCCCCAGCATTTT; cdr3_aa: CANRPGSDQPQHF
j_call: TRBJ2-3; clone_size: NA; v_call: TRBV27; d_call: TRBD2; cdr3_nt: TGTGCCAGCAGTTTATTAACTAGCGGGGGGGCGCGGGATACGCAGTATTTT; cdr3_aa: CASSLLTSGGARDTQYF
j_call: TRBJ2-1; clone_size: NA; v_call: TRBV27; d_call: NA; cdr3_nt: TGTGCCGGCAGTGTACGACCTAAGATCGGCCATGAGCAGTTCTTC; cdr3_aa: CAGSVRPKIGHEQFF
j_call: TRBJ2-5; clone_size: NA; v_call: TRBV7-8; d_call: TRBD2; cdr3_nt: TGTGCCAGCAGCCAGGGGACTAGCGGGGGGGTGATACAAGAGACCCAGTACTTC; cdr3_aa: CASSQGTSGGVIQETQYF
j_call: TRBJ2-2; clone_size: NA; v_call: TRBV6-5; d_call: NA; cdr3_nt: TGTGCCAGCAGTTACGGGACCTTTTCGAACACCGGGGAGCTGTTTTTT; cdr3_aa: CASSYGTFSNTGELFF
j_call: TRBJ1-2; clone_size: many; v_call: TRBV20-1; d_call: NA; cdr3_nt: TGCAGTGCTACCCCACCCCGTGGCTACACCTTC; cdr3_aa: CSATPPRGYTF
j_call: TRBJ2-1; clone_size: NA; v_call: TRBV25-1; d_call: TRBD2; cdr3_nt: TGTGCCAGCAGCCTCCATAGCGGGGGAGCCTACAATGAGCAGTTCTTC; cdr3_aa: CASSLHSGGAYNEQFF
j_call: TRBJ2-3; clone_size: NA; v_call: TRBV6-2/TRBV6-3; d_call: NA; cdr3_nt: TGTGCCAGCAGCCAAACTAGTTTCCCAGATACGCAGTATTTT; cdr3_aa: CASSQTSFPDTQYF
j_call: TRBJ2-5; clone_size: few; v_call: TRBV10-3; d_call: TRBD2; cdr3_nt: TGTGCCATCAGTGCCACGACTAGCGGTGGGGAGACCCAGTACTTC; cdr3_aa: CAISATTSGGETQYF
j_call: TRBJ2-1; clone_size: NA; v_call: TRBV2; d_call: TRBD2; cdr3_nt: TGTGCCAGCAGTGGGACTAGCACCCAGTTCTTC; cdr3_aa: CASSGTSTQFF
j_call: TRBJ2-7; clone_size: few; v_call: TRBV27; d_call: TRBD1; cdr3_nt: TGTGCCAGCAGTTTAACCCAGGGACAGGGCGCCTACGAGCAGTACTTC; cdr3_aa: CASSLTQGQGAYEQYF
j_call: TRBJ2-6; clone_size: many; v_call: TRBV4-1; d_call: NA; cdr3_nt: TGCGCCAGCAGCCTTCTACCGAGCTCTGGGGCCAACGTCCTGACTTTC; cdr3_aa: CASSLLPSSGANVLTF
j_call: TRBJ1-1; clone_size: NA; v_call: TRBV10-3; d_call: NA; cdr3_nt: TGTGCCATCAGTGAGTCGGAGGCAGGGGAGGCTTTCTTT; cdr3_aa: CAISESEAGEAFF
j_call: TRBJ2-1; clone_size: NA; v_call: TRBV10-1; d_call: TRBD2; cdr3_nt: TGCGCCAGCAGCCGACTAGCGGGGGGCCTCAGCTCCTACAATGAGCAGTTCTTC; cdr3_aa: CASSRLAGGLSSYNEQFF
j_call: TRBJ2-1; clone_size: few; v_call: TRBV5-1; d_call: TRBD2; cdr3_nt: TGCGCCAGCAGCTTGCCTAGCGGGGGGTCTGAGCAGTTCTTC; cdr3_aa: CASSLPSGGSEQFF
j_call: TRBJ2-5; clone_size: NA; v_call: TRBV6-1; d_call: NA; cdr3_nt: TGTGCCAGCAGTTCAGGGGCGCCGCAAGAGACCCAGTACTTC; cdr3_aa: CASSSGAPQETQYF
j_call: TRBJ2-7; clone_size: few; v_call: TRBV5-1; d_call: NA; cdr3_nt: TGCGCCAGCAGATTCGACAGAAACTACGAGCAGTACTTC; cdr3_aa: CASRFDRNYEQYF
j_call: TRBJ2-1; clone_size: few; v_call: TRBV29-1; d_call: NA; cdr3_nt: TGCAGCGTTCAAAACAATGAGCAGTTCTTC; cdr3_aa: CSVQNNEQFF
j_call: TRBJ2-5; clone_size: many; v_call: TRBV6-5; d_call: NA; cdr3_nt: NA; cdr3_aa: CASSRTFGAQETQYF